This record concerns one T cell receptor (beta chain) sequence. This sample is part of a study of blood T cell repertoires in COVID-19. Overall study: Both acute and convalescent COVID-19 samples were obtained from the United States, Italy and Spain. PBMCs, B-cell-depleted T cells, or T cells provided the cDNA or gDNA that made up the material.

Donors were grouped by their self-reported clinical history. Donors in Cohort 3 counted as recovered after two negative PCRs, clearance, or symptom resolution. Only in-frame clones appear in the TCRdb table, and some are missing; sequencing was by immunoSEQ multiplex PCR. Among a few hundred thousand clones listed, about 88% were seen once. This CDR3 has 15 amino acids. CDR1 and CDR2 (germline): LGHDT, YNNKEL (reference sequence). V trimming: 4 bases; J trimming: 4 bases; junction bases outside the gene matches: 6. The receptor comes from a woman aged 60-75 years who had recovered from COVID-19. The chain combines TRBV3-1 (or the pseudogene TRBV3-2) with TRBJ1-4, with 7 bases aligning to TRBD1. Sequenced: PBMCs or T cells enriched from blood (not recorded which). CDR3 coding DNA: TGTGCCAGCAGCCCAACAGGGGCGAGTAATGAAAAACTGTTTTTT. Its protein is CASSPTGASNEKLFF.